This is a list of T cell receptor beta chains from one sample in a study of blood T cells in healthy people across ages. TCRdb reprocessed the 5' RACE reads via MiXCR and lists one record per CDR3 protein. The sample yields under 750,000 distinct CDR3 sequences, 45% to 55% seen once. The specimen sequenced was blood. The receptor source for this set is a man at least 80 years old in good health. CDR3s include the opening cysteine and the closing phenylalanine or tryptophan. Fields, in order: CDR3 protein, CDR3 DNA, J gene, V gene, D gene, clone size. D genes are given only for firm matches. Not all rows give a size; the values are once, few, many and, for expanded clones, a class.

CDR3aa: CVSSPWTTGPPFDSPLHF
CDR3nt: TGTGTCAGCAGCCCATGGACGACGGGGCCTCCCTTCGATTCACCCCTCCACTTT
j_gene: TRBJ1-6
v_gene: TRBV7-6
d_gene: NA
abundance: NA

CDR3aa: CASSAGTVVSPYEQYF
CDR3nt: TGCGCCAGCAGCGCGGGGACAGTTGTCAGTCCCTACGAGCAGTACTTC
j_gene: TRBJ2-7
v_gene: TRBV5-1
d_gene: NA
abundance: NA

CDR3aa: CASSQSSTDTGELFF
CDR3nt: TGTGCCAGCAGCCAATCGAGTACCGACACCGGGGAGCTGTTTTTT
j_gene: TRBJ2-2
v_gene: TRBV6-6
d_gene: NA
abundance: NA

CDR3aa: CASSQGQGANTDTQYF
CDR3nt: TGTGCCAGCAGCCAAGGGCAGGGGGCCAACACAGATACGCAGTATTTT
j_gene: TRBJ2-3
v_gene: TRBV3-1
d_gene: TRBD1
abundance: NA

CDR3aa: CSANGWGAKNIQYF
CDR3nt: TGCAGTGCCAATGGATGGGGGGCCAAAAACATTCAGTACTTC
j_gene: TRBJ2-4
v_gene: TRBV20-1
d_gene: NA
abundance: NA

CDR3aa: CASSLALETGGIGYTF
CDR3nt: TGCGCCAGCAGCTTGGCCCTGGAAACAGGGGGCATTGGCTACACCTTC
j_gene: TRBJ1-2
v_gene: TRBV5-1
d_gene: TRBD1
abundance: NA

CDR3aa: CSASRQLGDTQYF
CDR3nt: TGCAGTGCTAGTAGACAGCTGGGGGATACGCAGTATTTT
j_gene: TRBJ2-3
v_gene: TRBV20-1
d_gene: NA
abundance: NA

CDR3aa: CASSSVGSGALYEQYF
CDR3nt: TGCGCCAGCAGCTCGGTCGGTTCGGGGGCCCTCTACGAGCAGTACTTC
j_gene: TRBJ2-7
v_gene: TRBV5-1
d_gene: NA
abundance: NA

CDR3aa: CASRTSGGVVEQYF
CDR3nt: TGTGCCAGCAGGACTAGCGGGGGGGTAGTCGAGCAGTACTTC
j_gene: TRBJ2-7
v_gene: TRBV2
d_gene: TRBD2
abundance: NA

CDR3aa: CASSVVRGRDGYTF
CDR3nt: TGTGCCAGCAGCGTAGTCCGGGGGCGGGATGGCTACACCTTC
j_gene: TRBJ1-2
v_gene: TRBV7-2
d_gene: NA
abundance: once

CDR3aa: CASSQEPGQGAYEQFF
CDR3nt: TGCGCCAGCAGCCAGGAACCGGGACAGGGGGCATATGAGCAGTTCTTC
j_gene: TRBJ2-1
v_gene: TRBV4-3
d_gene: TRBD1
abundance: NA

CDR3aa: CASSVDGQGIDTQYF
CDR3nt: TGTGCCAGCAGCGTAGACGGACAGGGCATAGATACGCAGTATTTT
j_gene: TRBJ2-3
v_gene: TRBV9
d_gene: TRBD1
abundance: NA

CDR3aa: CSAPRGHYGYTF
CDR3nt: TGCAGTGCTCCCCGCGGCCACTATGGCTACACCTTC
j_gene: TRBJ1-2
v_gene: TRBV20-1
d_gene: NA
abundance: NA

CDR3aa: CASSFQGSVTEAFF
CDR3nt: TGTGCCAGCAGTTTTCAGGGGTCGGTCACTGAAGCTTTCTTT
j_gene: TRBJ1-1
v_gene: TRBV12-3/TRBV12-4
d_gene: NA
abundance: NA

CDR3aa: CASSLETSGSYEQYF
CDR3nt: TGTGCCAGCAGCTTAGAAACTAGCGGGAGCTACGAGCAGTACTTC
j_gene: TRBJ2-7
v_gene: TRBV7-2
d_gene: TRBD2
abundance: many

CDR3aa: CASSFIGGQYEQYF
CDR3nt: TGTGCCAGCAGTTTCATCGGGGGGCAATACGAGCAGTACTTC
j_gene: TRBJ2-7
v_gene: TRBV12-3/TRBV12-4
d_gene: NA
abundance: NA

CDR3aa: CATSLVEGRYEQYF
CDR3nt: TGTGCCACCTCCTTAGTCGAGGGTCGCTACGAGCAGTACTTC
j_gene: TRBJ2-7
v_gene: TRBV28
d_gene: NA
abundance: few

CDR3aa: CASSAGLAGVYEQYF
CDR3nt: TGCGCCAGCAGTGCAGGACTAGCGGGAGTCTACGAGCAGTACTTC
j_gene: TRBJ2-7
v_gene: TRBV10-2
d_gene: TRBD2
abundance: NA

CDR3aa: CSASRLAGVEQYF
CDR3nt: TGCAGTGCTAGCCGTCTAGCGGGAGTCGAGCAGTACTTC
j_gene: TRBJ2-7
v_gene: TRBV20-1
d_gene: TRBD2
abundance: NA

CDR3aa: CASSLGQVGTDEQYF
CDR3nt: TGTGCCAGCAGTTTAGGACAGGTGGGGACGGACGAGCAGTACTTC
j_gene: TRBJ2-7
v_gene: TRBV27
d_gene: TRBD1
abundance: NA

CDR3aa: CASSLGRSGEQYF
CDR3nt: TGTGCCAGCAGCTTAGGACGCAGTGGCGAGCAGTACTTC
j_gene: TRBJ2-7
v_gene: TRBV7-2
d_gene: NA
abundance: NA

CDR3aa: CASSVRAAYNEQFF
CDR3nt: TGTGCCAGCAGCGTACGGGCAGCCTACAATGAGCAGTTCTTC
j_gene: TRBJ2-1
v_gene: TRBV9
d_gene: NA
abundance: NA

CDR3aa: CSGQRAPSSYEQYF
CDR3nt: TGCAGTGGACAGAGGGCTCCCAGCTCCTACGAGCAGTACTTC
j_gene: TRBJ2-7
v_gene: TRBV20-1
d_gene: NA
abundance: few

CDR3aa: CASSLGLAGGPYNEQFF
CDR3nt: TGCGCCAGCAGCTTGGGACTAGCGGGGGGGCCTTACAATGAGCAGTTCTTC
j_gene: TRBJ2-1
v_gene: TRBV5-1
d_gene: TRBD2
abundance: many

CDR3aa: CASSPTRADTQYF
CDR3nt: TGTGCCAGCAGCCCCACCAGGGCAGATACGCAGTATTTT
j_gene: TRBJ2-3
v_gene: TRBV7-2
d_gene: NA
abundance: NA

CDR3aa: CASSWSVDAGELFF
CDR3nt: TGTGCCAGCAGCTGGAGTGTCGACGCCGGGGAGCTGTTTTTT
j_gene: TRBJ2-2
v_gene: TRBV6-6
d_gene: NA
abundance: NA

CDR3aa: CSARDRTSGAYNEQFF
CDR3nt: TGCAGTGCTAGAGATCGGACTAGCGGGGCCTACAATGAGCAGTTCTTC
j_gene: TRBJ2-1
v_gene: TRBV20-1
d_gene: TRBD2
abundance: few

CDR3aa: CASSPATDLGFTDTQYF
CDR3nt: TGTGCCAGCAGCCCCGCTACCGACCTAGGATTCACAGATACGCAGTATTTT
j_gene: TRBJ2-3
v_gene: TRBV4-2
d_gene: NA
abundance: NA

CDR3aa: CAGSQASGSPWLLDEQFF
CDR3nt: TGTGCCGGCAGCCAAGCTAGCGGGAGTCCCTGGCTCTTGGATGAGCAGTTCTTC
j_gene: TRBJ2-1
v_gene: TRBV3-1
d_gene: TRBD2
abundance: NA

CDR3aa: CSVLGGLQETQYF
CDR3nt: TGCAGCGTCCTGGGCGGGCTTCAAGAGACCCAGTACTTC
j_gene: TRBJ2-5
v_gene: TRBV29-1
d_gene: NA
abundance: NA

CDR3aa: CATSGAAGTAYNEQFF
CDR3nt: TGTGCCACCAGTGGAGCGGCGGGGACAGCATACAATGAGCAGTTCTTC
j_gene: TRBJ2-1
v_gene: TRBV24-1
d_gene: NA
abundance: NA

CDR3aa: CASSQAWGRGYEQYF
CDR3nt: TGCGCCAGCAGCCAAGCTTGGGGCCGGGGCTACGAGCAGTACTTC
j_gene: TRBJ2-7
v_gene: TRBV4-3
d_gene: NA
abundance: NA

CDR3aa: CASSLREGTGMVGELFF
CDR3nt: TGTGCCAGCAGCTTGAGGGAGGGGACAGGGATGGTCGGGGAGCTGTTTTTT
j_gene: TRBJ2-2
v_gene: TRBV5-5
d_gene: TRBD1
abundance: NA

CDR3aa: CANSTLTSGSEQYF
CDR3nt: TGTGCCAACAGCACCCTGACTAGCGGGAGCGAGCAGTACTTC
j_gene: TRBJ2-7
v_gene: TRBV7-9
d_gene: TRBD2
abundance: few

CDR3aa: CASSYSRQGVDQPQHF
CDR3nt: TGTGCCAGCAGTTACTCGCGACAGGGCGTAGATCAGCCCCAGCATTTT
j_gene: TRBJ1-5
v_gene: TRBV6-6
d_gene: TRBD1
abundance: many

CDR3aa: CASGQGSGSYNEQFF
CDR3nt: TGTGCCAGCGGGCAGGGCAGCGGGAGCTACAATGAGCAGTTCTTC
j_gene: TRBJ2-1
v_gene: TRBV6-2/TRBV6-3
d_gene: TRBD2
abundance: once

CDR3aa: CASSQGPPGNEQFF
CDR3nt: TGTGCCAGCAGCCAAGGCCCTCCCGGCAATGAGCAGTTCTTC
j_gene: TRBJ2-1
v_gene: TRBV3-1
d_gene: NA
abundance: NA

CDR3aa: CASSTSGGYNEQFF
CDR3nt: TGTGCCAGCTCGACTAGCGGGGGCTACAATGAGCAGTTCTTC
j_gene: TRBJ2-1
v_gene: TRBV18
d_gene: TRBD2
abundance: NA

CDR3aa: CSASRGPGSWDTQYF
CDR3nt: TGCAGTGCTAGCCGTGGACCCGGCTCGTGGGATACGCAGTATTTT
j_gene: TRBJ2-3
v_gene: TRBV20-1
d_gene: NA
abundance: few

CDR3aa: CASSVEGTQYF
CDR3nt: TGTGCCAGCAGTGTTGAGGGTACGCAGTATTTT
j_gene: TRBJ2-3
v_gene: TRBV25-1
d_gene: NA
abundance: NA

CDR3aa: CASSPAILQDEQYF
CDR3nt: TGTGCCAGCAGCCCCGCGATCCTCCAGGACGAGCAGTACTTC
j_gene: TRBJ2-7
v_gene: TRBV9
d_gene: NA
abundance: NA

CDR3aa: CASSYGRSLNTEAFF
CDR3nt: TGTGCCAGCAGTTACGGGCGGAGCCTGAACACTGAAGCTTTCTTT
j_gene: TRBJ1-1
v_gene: TRBV6-5
d_gene: NA
abundance: NA

CDR3aa: CASSLSNQPQHF
CDR3nt: TGTGCCAGCAGCTTAAGCAATCAGCCCCAGCATTTT
j_gene: TRBJ1-5
v_gene: TRBV7-9
d_gene: NA
abundance: many

CDR3aa: CASSQFLAGLSYGQYF
CDR3nt: TGTGCCAGCAGTCAATTTCTAGCGGGGCTATCCTACGGGCAGTACTTC
j_gene: TRBJ2-7
v_gene: TRBV7-8
d_gene: TRBD2
abundance: NA

CDR3aa: CASSSAGGTDTQYF
CDR3nt: TGTGCCAGCAGTTCGGCGGGGGGCACAGATACGCAGTATTTT
j_gene: TRBJ2-3
v_gene: TRBV28
d_gene: TRBD2
abundance: few

CDR3aa: CSAPRTSGVQETQYF
CDR3nt: TGCAGTGCTCCCAGGACTAGCGGGGTCCAAGAGACCCAGTACTTC
j_gene: TRBJ2-5
v_gene: TRBV20-1
d_gene: TRBD2
abundance: NA

CDR3aa: CSAWTDLTDTQYF
CDR3nt: TGCAGTGCTTGGACTGACCTCACAGATACGCAGTATTTT
j_gene: TRBJ2-3
v_gene: TRBV20-1
d_gene: NA
abundance: NA

CDR3aa: CASSSRPRTGDSTDTQYF
CDR3nt: TGTGCCAGCAGCTCCAGGCCCAGGACAGGGGATAGCACAGATACGCAGTATTTT
j_gene: TRBJ2-3
v_gene: TRBV21-1
d_gene: NA
abundance: NA

CDR3aa: CAIGTAGETQYF
CDR3nt: TGTGCCATCGGAACAGCTGGAGAGACCCAGTACTTC
j_gene: TRBJ2-5
v_gene: TRBV10-3
d_gene: NA
abundance: few

CDR3aa: CASSPSGTGKQYF
CDR3nt: TGTGCCAGCAGTCCATCCGGGACAGGGAAGCAGTACTTC
j_gene: TRBJ2-7
v_gene: TRBV6-2/TRBV6-3
d_gene: TRBD1
abundance: NA

CDR3aa: CASSQGGLAGVRSYNEQFF
CDR3nt: TGCGCCAGCAGCCAAGGGGGACTAGCGGGAGTAAGGTCCTACAATGAGCAGTTCTTC
j_gene: TRBJ2-1
v_gene: TRBV4-1
d_gene: TRBD2
abundance: once

CDR3aa: CSARSGSGDTDTQYF
CDR3nt: TGCAGTGCTAGAAGCGGTAGCGGGGACACAGATACGCAGTATTTT
j_gene: TRBJ2-3
v_gene: TRBV20-1
d_gene: TRBD2
abundance: few

CDR3aa: CAGAGANTGELFF
CDR3nt: TGTGCCGGGGCCGGGGCCAACACCGGGGAGCTGTTTTTT
j_gene: TRBJ2-2
v_gene: TRBV28
d_gene: NA
abundance: NA

CDR3aa: CSARPWGGDEKLFF
CDR3nt: TGCAGTGCTAGACCCTGGGGAGGTGATGAAAAACTGTTTTTT
j_gene: TRBJ1-4
v_gene: TRBV20-1
d_gene: NA
abundance: NA

CDR3aa: CSVALYGTRSSNTQYF
CDR3nt: TGCAGCGTCGCCCTTTATGGGACTAGGAGTTCAAATACGCAGTATTTT
j_gene: TRBJ2-3
v_gene: TRBV29-1
d_gene: TRBD2
abundance: NA

CDR3aa: CASRWGNEKLFF
CDR3nt: TGTGCCAGCAGGTGGGGGAATGAAAAACTGTTTTTT
j_gene: TRBJ1-4
v_gene: TRBV12-3/TRBV12-4
d_gene: NA
abundance: few

CDR3aa: CASSLWGDPNIQYF
CDR3nt: TGTGCCAGCAGTTTGTGGGGGGACCCAAACATTCAGTACTTC
j_gene: TRBJ2-4
v_gene: TRBV27
d_gene: NA
abundance: NA

CDR3aa: CASSSWVAGNTDTQYF
CDR3nt: TGTGCCAGCAGCTCATGGGTAGCGGGGAACACAGATACGCAGTATTTT
j_gene: TRBJ2-3
v_gene: TRBV9
d_gene: TRBD2
abundance: NA

CDR3aa: CATRARGPYNEQFF
CDR3nt: TGTGCCACCAGGGCTCGCGGACCATACAATGAGCAGTTCTTC
j_gene: TRBJ2-1
v_gene: TRBV15
d_gene: NA
abundance: few

CDR3aa: CGGIRGTANEKLFF
CDR3nt: TGCGGCGGGATCAGGGGAACGGCTAATGAAAAACTGTTTTTT
j_gene: TRBJ1-4
v_gene: TRBV20-1
d_gene: NA
abundance: NA